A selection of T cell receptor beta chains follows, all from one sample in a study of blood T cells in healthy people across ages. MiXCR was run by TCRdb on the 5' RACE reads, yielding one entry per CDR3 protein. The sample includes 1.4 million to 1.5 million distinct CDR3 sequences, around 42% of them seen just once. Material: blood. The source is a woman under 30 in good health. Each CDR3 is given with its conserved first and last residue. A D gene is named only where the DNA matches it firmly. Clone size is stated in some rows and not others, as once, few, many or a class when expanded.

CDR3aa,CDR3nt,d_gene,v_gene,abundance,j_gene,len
CASSWTATYEQYF,TGTGCCAGCAGTTGGACAGCCACCTACGAGCAGTACTTC,.,TRBV6-5,few,TRBJ2-7,13
CSAREGQPNAYGYTF,TGCAGTGCTAGAGAGGGACAGCCGAACGCTTATGGCTACACCTTC,TRBD1,TRBV20-1,.,TRBJ1-2,15
CASGSGGRRYF,TGTGCCAGCGGTAGCGGGGGGCGGCGGTATTTT,TRBD2,TRBV25-1,.,TRBJ2-3,11
CASSLDRDNGNQPQHF,TGTGCCAGCAGCCTGGACAGGGATAATGGCAATCAGCCCCAGCATTTT,TRBD1,TRBV5-8,.,TRBJ1-5,16
CASRYSSGTEAFF,TGTGCCAGCAGATATTCGAGCGGCACTGAAGCTTTCTTT,.,TRBV7-9,.,TRBJ1-1,13
CVSSYSTVEQYF,TGTGTCAGCAGTTACTCGACGGTCGAGCAGTACTTC,.,TRBV6-2/TRBV6-3,.,TRBJ2-7,12
CSATPGLINNEQFF,TGCAGTGCTACCCCGGGACTAATAAACAATGAGCAGTTCTTC,TRBD2,TRBV20-1,.,TRBJ2-1,14
CATSEPGPQETQYF,TGTGCCACCAGTGAACCGGGACCCCAAGAGACCCAGTACTTC,.,TRBV24-1,.,TRBJ2-5,14
CASSLGAKEQFF,TGTGCCAGCAGCTTAGGTGCCAAGGAGCAGTTCTTC,.,TRBV7-9,.,TRBJ2-1,12
CASSLGLRLDNYEQYF,TGTGCCAGCAGCTTAGGCCTGAGATTGGACAACTACGAGCAGTACTTC,.,TRBV13,.,TRBJ2-7,16
CASSEIGGGSYSPLHF,TGTGCCAGCAGTGAAATCGGTGGGGGTTCTTATTCACCCCTCCACTTT,.,TRBV25-1,.,TRBJ1-6,16
CASSVPGQGGYGYTF,TGCGCCAGCAGCGTACCGGGACAGGGCGGTTATGGCTACACCTTC,TRBD1,TRBV5-1,.,TRBJ1-2,15
CASSLEGIMGEKLFF,TGCGCCAGCAGCTTGGAAGGGATAATGGGTGAAAAACTGTTTTTT,.,TRBV5-1,.,TRBJ1-4,15
CASSSTSGGINEQFF,TGTGCCAGCAGCTCGACTAGCGGGGGTATCAATGAGCAGTTCTTC,TRBD2,TRBV7-7,once,TRBJ2-1,15
CASREGLWVWTEAFF,TGTGCCAGCAGGGAAGGGTTGTGGGTTTGGACTGAAGCTTTCTTT,.,TRBV12-3/TRBV12-4,.,TRBJ1-1,15
CSATGTSGVERQDRQYF,TGCAGTGCCACCGGGACTAGCGGTGTCGAGAGACAGGATCGGCAGTACTTC,TRBD2,TRBV20-1,.,TRBJ2-4,17
CASSPAGGGQETQYF,TGTGCCAGCAGTCCCGCGGGGGGAGGACAAGAGACCCAGTACTTC,TRBD2,TRBV12-3/TRBV12-4,few,TRBJ2-5,15
CASSGGQGIAYGYTF,TGTGCCAGCAGCGGTGGACAGGGCATCGCCTATGGCTACACCTTC,TRBD1,TRBV9,.,TRBJ1-2,15
CASTNIGHGYEQYF,TGTGCCAGCACCAACATAGGACACGGCTACGAGCAGTACTTC,.,TRBV7-9,.,TRBJ2-7,14
CASSQVDYNTGELFF,TGTGCCAGCAGCCAAGTTGACTACAACACCGGGGAGCTGTTTTTT,.,TRBV3-1,.,TRBJ2-2,15
CSLGGGNTEAFF,TGCAGCTTGGGGGGGGGGAACACTGAAGCTTTCTTT,.,TRBV29-1,.,TRBJ1-1,12
CASSQGSLGQNTEAFF,TGCGCCAGCAGCCAAGGAAGTCTAGGACAGAACACTGAAGCTTTCTTT,.,TRBV4-1,.,TRBJ1-1,16
CASSYAGGAGGGYTF,TGTGCCAGCAGTTACGCAGGGGGCGCGGGAGGTGGCTACACCTTC,TRBD1,TRBV6-5,few,TRBJ1-2,15
CASSTPTGGSGEQYF,TGTGCCAGCAGCACCCCGACAGGAGGCTCTGGGGAGCAGTACTTC,.,TRBV7-9,.,TRBJ2-7,15
CASSLEGYEQFF,TGTGCCAGCAGCTTAGAGGGCTATGAGCAGTTCTTC,.,TRBV7-3,.,TRBJ2-1,12
CASNARVVPGQVYEQYF,TGTGCCAGCAACGCCCGTGTCGTCCCCGGACAAGTTTACGAGCAGTACTTC,.,TRBV2,few,TRBJ2-7,17
CASRRHRGASTEAFF,TGTGCCAGCAGGCGTCATAGGGGCGCATCGACTGAAGCTTTCTTT,.,TRBV12-3/TRBV12-4,.,TRBJ1-1,15
CVISLDGTANSNQPQHF,TGTGTCATCAGCCTCGACGGGACCGCTAATAGCAATCAGCCCCAGCATTTT,.,TRBV10-3,.,TRBJ1-5,17
CASSNRGSHNEQYF,TGTGCCAGCAGTAACAGGGGGAGCCACAATGAGCAGTACTTC,TRBD1,TRBV6-1,once,TRBJ2-7,14
CASSPHQTTNEKLFF,TGTGCCAGCAGCCCCCACCAAACAACTAATGAAAAACTGTTTTTT,.,TRBV28,.,TRBJ1-4,15